This T cell receptor (beta chain) stems from a study of identifying expanded T cells in peripheral blood (dated by TCRdb to the late 2010s). In terms of the full investigation: Separate aliquots of the same genomic DNA pool were sequenced to produce technical replicates, and four replicates were compared in pairs.

The immunoSEQ Assay, which relies on bias-controlled multiplex PCR amplification of genomic DNA, was used to profile TCRbeta CDR3 regions. In the authors' own workflow: To quantify the absolute abundance of each unique TCRbeta CDR3 region, the sequences were collapsed and filtered. Differential abundance was assessed using a binomial (Fisher-equivalent) model and a beta-binomial model in which time-dependent variance fitted from healthy donors was added. Clones with fewer than 5 combined templates were removed, and differential abundance was called for clones with a Benjamini-Hochberg FDR below 0.01. Using the form v = (b*log(k)+a)^2, the beta-binomial variance was modeled as a function of the total template count across the two samples. The source is immuneACCESS, and TCRdb retained only in-frame sequences with V and J called. Part of the clones is not carried over; for the studies checked, unresolved V genes explain less than half of this, and the remainder is unexplained. The V and J calls and the clone size are those of that table, but D and trimming were determined from the DNA. The sample data list roughly 100,000 clones, and 88% of these were observed just once. The top ten constitute about 14% of the sample.

About this clone: No cognate antigen has been identified for it. No base-level quality is on record; no much larger clone is a single base apart.

CDR1 MNHNS and CDR2 SASEGT were looked up in the germline V gene. Trimming takes 2 bases from V and 8 bases from J, and the germline ends sit 15 bases apart. The CDR3, from cysteine to phenylalanine, totals 14 residues. Just the 42-base CDR3 DNA is kept, in frame starting at base 1. No immune events such as infections were documented for the healthy donors during the collection period. To calibrate time-dependent variance in a beta-binomial model of T-cell clone differential abundance, blood repertoires from healthy donors were used as a training cohort. The training cohort was composed of roughly 10 healthy donors, 3 female and 7 male. On average the donors were approximately 42 years old, and their ages spanned about 29 to 65 years. Whole blood from each healthy donor was obtained from a commercial supplier and was collected at three time points roughly 13 days apart. For immunosequencing, genomic DNA was extracted from whole blood that had not been sorted.

Points the paper makes about the study in general: The authors expected that biological variance in healthy repertoires might rise further over much longer intervals, such as months to years. The binomial model flagged 0.9 to 1.5 differentially abundant clones between technical replicates but around 15 over around two weeks and approximately 18 over four weeks. Across all healthy-donor time intervals, the beta-binomial model significantly cut both the number of clones called differentially abundant and the false-positive rate. In all healthy donors, the variance in clone template counts between samples taken roughly 14 days apart rose significantly as total template count increased.

The material sequenced was blood. Rearrangement joined TRBV6-1 to TRBJ1-2; the D gene lacks a confident call. The TCR sequence derives from a person aged 18 to 75 in good health. The CDR3 has the sequence CASSEQEGTKGYTF. The nucleotides read TGTGCCAGCAGTGAACAGGAGGGAACGAAAGGCTACACCTTC.